Listed here are 22 T cell receptor beta chains from one sample, sequenced in a study of T-cell memory formation after mild COVID-19. TCRdb re-derived calls from the 5' RACE reads in MiXCR, one entry per CDR3 protein. The repertoire holds tens of thousands of distinct CDR3 sequences, with about 13% as singletons. The sequencing sample was made of PBMCs or a T cell subset sorted from them (not recorded which). The receptors shown here come from an adult woman who had mild COVID-19 (a few samples of this study predate the infection). Cell type and time point are not known.

The chain employs TRBV20-1 and TRBJ2-1; D may be TRBD2 (5 bases). The V gene's germline CDR1 is DFQATT and CDR2 SNEGSKA (reference sequence). The CDR3 has 15 amino acids. The V end was cut by 0 bases, the J end by 2 bases, with 11 bases between. For the CDR3, the DNA is TGCAGTGCTAGAGATTCACGGGGTACCTACAATGAGCAGTTCTTC. Its translation: CSARDSRGTYNEQFF.

This chain joins TRBV11-2 and TRBJ2-7; no firm D call. Trimming took off 4 bases at V and 0 bases at J, with 10 bases between the two ends. CDR3 length equals 14 residues. Germline-derived CDR1 and CDR2 are SGHAT and FQNNGV. CDR3 DNA sequence: TGTGCCAGCAGCTCATTGTTAGGCTCCTACGAGCAGTACTTC. This encodes CASSSLLGSYEQYF.

The chain links TRBV7-9 to TRBJ2-5; TRBD2 is a possible D gene (6 bases). This CDR3 spans 13 amino acids. Trimming removed 5 bases at V and 4 bases at J, with 11 bases between. Germline CDR1 and CDR2: SEHNR and FQNEAQ (reference sequence). CDR3 amino acids: CASSGDSSETQYF. The CDR3 DNA reads as TGTGCCAGCAGCGGGGACTCGTCAGAGACCCAGTACTTC.

The chain is built from TRBV9 and TRBJ2-3; the match to TRBD2 covers 7 bases. The V and J ends lost 4 bases and 2 bases, in that order; junction bases with no gene match: 7. CDR1 and CDR2 from the germline V gene are SGDLS and YYNGEE. CDR3 size: 15 residues. The CDR3 nucleotides read TGTGCCAGCAGCCCGGCTAGCGGCCCCACAGATACGCAGTATTTT. This gives the protein CASSPASGPTDTQYF.

The chain links TRBV12-3 or TRBV12-4 to TRBJ2-2; D is unresolved. V gave up 3 bases and J gave up 6 bases, with 14 bases separating them. There are 15 residues in the CDR3. CDR3 coding DNA: TGTGCCAGCAGTTTCGTGGCTAACTCACCCGGGGAGCTGTTTTTT. Encoded protein: CASSFVANSPGELFF.

There are many counts of this clonotype. The chain has TRBV20-1 and TRBJ1-6, with 7 bases that match TRBD1. CDR1 is DFQATT, CDR2 SNEGSKA, per germline (reference sequence). This CDR3 is built from 14 residues. Trimming cost V 8 bases and J 10 bases; bases outside gene matches: 14. CDR3 sequence reads: CSIREERDSSPLHF. The CDR3 DNA reads as TGCAGTATTAGAGAGGAAAGGGACAGCTCACCCCTCCACTTT.

This clonotype was observed a few times. This chain links TRBV5-1 with TRBJ2-7; D is possibly TRBD2 (7 bases). The CDR3 extends over 15 amino acids. V was clipped by 1 base and J by 2 bases, with 13 bases between them. Germline V gene data show CDR1 as SGHRS and CDR2 as YFSETQ. CDR3 DNA: TGCGCCAGCAGCTTGACCGGGGGGCCAGCCTACGAGCAGTACTTC. Translation: CASSLTGGPAYEQYF.

This sequence joins TRBV5-6 and TRBJ2-2, with D hard to call. CDR3 length: 14 amino acids. Germline V gene data show CDR1 as SGHDT and CDR2 as YYEEEE. V was trimmed by 0 bases and J by 2 bases, leaving 5 bases between them. Here the CDR3 DNA reads TGTGCCAGCAGCTTGGATGAAAACACCGGGGAGCTGTTTTTT. It specifies CASSLDENTGELFF.

This clonotype turned up a few times. This chain links TRBV4-2 with TRBJ2-6; D not resolved. Germline V gene sequence: CDR1 LGHNA, CDR2 YNFKEQ. This CDR3 has 16 amino acids. V shed 4 bases and J shed 0 bases, with 10 bases lying between them. The CDR3 here is CASSPPTGSGANVLTF. CDR3 in DNA: TGTGCCAGCAGCCCCCCGACGGGCTCTGGGGCCAACGTCCTGACTTTC.

The rearrangement links TRBV14 to TRBJ1-1; D unresolved. CDR3 length: 13 amino acids. Germline loops: CDR1 SGHDN, CDR2 FVKESK. Trimming cost V 4 bases and J 4 bases, with 10 bases left between them. Here the CDR3 DNA reads TGTGCCAGCAGCCCCTGGAATCCCACTGAAGCTTTCTTT. As protein: CASSPWNPTEAFF. Using reference TRBV14 and TRBJ1-1 for the parts outside the CDR3, the full variable domain is EAGVTQFPSHSVIEKGQTVTLRCDPISGHDNLYWYRRVMGKEIKFLLHFVKESKQDESGMPNNRFLAERTGGTYSTLKVQPAELEDSGVYFCASSPWNPTEAFFGQGTRLTVV.

This clonotype was observed many times. This chain links TRBV18 with TRBJ1-2; D call uncertain. CDR1 is KGHSH, CDR2 LQKENI, per germline. The V and J ends lost 1 base and 5 bases respectively, with 8 bases between them. This CDR3 comprises 13 residues. The CDR3 is CASSPRQRYGYTF. The CDR3 DNA reads TGTGCCAGCTCACCACGGCAGCGGTATGGCTACACCTTC.

This chain uses TRBV4-3 with TRBJ1-1; 7 nucleotides line up with TRBD1. Trimming took 2 bases from V and 1 from J; bases not matched to a gene: 4. The germline V gene has CDR1 LGHNA and CDR2 YSLEER. This CDR3 comprises 15 residues. The CDR3 DNA sequence: TGCGCCAGCAGCCAAAGACAGGGATCGAACACTGAAGCTTTCTTT. This codes for CASSQRQGSNTEAFF.

This clonotype was picked up a small number of times. CDR3 DNA: TGTGCCAGCAGCGTAGTTGCGGGAGGGCCCGATGAGCAGTTCTTC. This translates into CASSVVAGGPDEQFF. The chain uses TRBV9 and TRBJ2-1; 9 bases are shared with TRBD2. CDR1 is SGDLS and CDR2 is YYNGEE in the germline V gene. The CDR3 extends over 15 amino acids. The ends lost 0 bases at V and 8 bases at J; junction bases unmatched: 6. Variable domain in full (rest from reference TRBV9 and TRBJ2-1): DSGVTQTPKHLITATGQRVTLRCSPRSGDLSVYWYQQSLDQGLQFLIQYYNGEERAKGNILERFSAQQFPDLHSELNLSSLELGDSALYFCASSVVAGGPDEQFFGPGTRLTVL.

This clonotype was counted ten times or more. The V gene is TRBV5-6, the J gene TRBJ2-1; TRBD1 matches 8 bases. The V gene end was trimmed by 5 bases and the J gene end by 2 bases; junction bases not matched to a gene: 12. The CDR3 contains 17 residues. Germline lookup yields CDR1 SGHDT and CDR2 YYEEEE. The CDR3 DNA reads as TGTGCCAGCAGTCTCACTTATGGGACAGGTCCCTACAATGAGCAGTTCTTC. Its protein is CASSLTYGTGPYNEQFF.

This clonotype has a handful of counts. The chain joins TRBV6-2 or TRBV6-3 to TRBJ2-5; D gene unclear. This CDR3 spans 14 amino acids. The V gene lost 0 bases and the J gene lost 3 bases, with 8 bases spanning the gap. CDR1 is MNHEY, CDR2 SVGEGT, per germline. CDR3 amino acids: CASSYSVREETQYF. For the CDR3, the DNA is TGTGCCAGCAGTTACTCGGTCAGAGAAGAGACCCAGTACTTC.

The chain is built from TRBV5-1 and TRBJ1-2; TRBD1 aligns across 8 bases. V lost 5 bases to trimming and J lost 7 bases; unmatched junction nucleotides: 16. Germline CDR1 and CDR2: SGHRS and YFSETQ. CDR3 length: 16 residues. In nucleotides, the CDR3 is TGCGCCAGCAGTCCTACTGGGGACAGGTATGATGGTGGCTACACCTTC. Protein sequence: CASSPTGDRYDGGYTF.

The chain joins TRBV5-5 to TRBJ2-5; D is possibly TRBD1 (5 bases). The germline V and J ends were trimmed by 1 base and 4 bases, with 8 bases remaining between them. CDR1 is SGHKS and CDR2 is YYEKEE in the germline V gene (reference sequence). CDR3 length: 13 amino acids. CDR3 DNA: TGTGCCAGCAGCTTGCCTAGGGGAGAGACCCAGTACTTC. Protein product: CASSLPRGETQYF. Drawing the rest from reference TRBV5-5 and TRBJ2-5, the complete variable domain is DAGVTQSPTHLIKTRGQQVTLRCSPISGHKSVSWYQQVLGQGPQFIFQYYEKEERGRGNFPDRFSARQFPNYSSELNVNALLLGDSALYLCASSLPRGETQYFGPGTRLLVL.

This clonotype was detected a few times. The chain has TRBV7-6 and TRBJ2-3, with TRBD2 identical over 10 bases. CDR3 size: 15 residues. J lost 4 bases, V lost 4 bases, and 5 bases had no gene match. Germline V gene lookup returns CDR1 SGHVS and CDR2 FNYEAQ. This CDR3 is CASSSEREGSDTQYF. The CDR3 DNA reads TGTGCCAGCAGCTCCGAGCGGGAGGGCTCAGATACGCAGTATTTT. The full variable domain, in which reference TRBV7-6 and TRBJ2-3 provide the parts outside the CDR3, is GAGVSQSPRYKVTKRGQDVALRCDPISGHVSLYWYRQALGQGPEFLTYFNYEAQQDKSGLPNDRFSAERPEGSISTLTIQRTEQRDSAMYRCASSSEREGSDTQYFGPGTRLTVL.

This clonotype was seen a few times. The CDR3 carries no conserved terminal phenylalanine or tryptophan, so it likely arises from a read error. It is unclear where the CDR3 begins or ends on the DNA, so no DNA is shown, and the CDR3 is as TCRdb lists it. V is TRBV4-3 and J is TRBJ2-4; the D call of TRBD1 is as the table states it, not checked on the DNA. Germline assignment: CDR1 LGHNA and CDR2 YSLEER. The CDR3 spans 15 amino acids, including both terminal residues. CDR3: CASSQVVNMGDTAPD.

The V and J genes are TRBV29-1 and TRBJ2-3, with 8 bases identical to TRBD2. Germline V gene lookup returns CDR1 SQVTM and CDR2 ANQGSEA. The CDR3 consists of 13 residues. Trimming at V came to 6 bases and at J to 3 bases, leaving 5 bases not matched to a gene. The CDR3 bases are TGCAGCGTCGTAGCGGGGCGGACAGATACGCAGTATTTT. The encoded protein is CSVVAGRTDTQYF.

This clonotype has at least ten counts. J is TRBJ2-7 and V is TRBV9, with 7 bases fitting TRBD2. CDR1 is SGDLS, CDR2 YYNGEE, per germline. Trimming took 3 bases from V and 0 from J; bases not matched to a gene: 3. The CDR3 sequence is 14 residues long. CDR3 coding DNA: TGTGCCAGCAGCGCATGGGGGGGCTCCTACGAGCAGTACTTC. It encodes CASSAWGGSYEQYF.

The chain combines TRBV5-1 with TRBJ2-7; D gene uncertain. Germline lookup yields CDR1 SGHRS and CDR2 YFSETQ. The V and J ends lost 4 bases and 0 bases respectively, with 14 bases between them. The CDR3 has 15 amino acids. The CDR3 DNA reads as TGCGCCAGCAGCGCCGGATCTTATACCTCCTACGAGCAGTACTTC. Translated, it gives CASSAGSYTSYEQYF.